This T cell receptor (beta chain) was sequenced in a study of tumor-infiltrating lymphocytes in localized non-small cell lung cancer. Study details: Patients included smokers and never-smokers with various histologies, some sampled after neoadjuvant chemotherapy. Resected tumor was paired with non-adjacent uninvolved lung from the same patient.

Findings of the study overall: Available tissue quantity limited TCR sequencing to a patient subset. IM1 and IM2 tumors showed no difference in T-cell fraction.

As for this clone: Its antigen remains unidentified.

The method was immunoSEQ multiplex PCR; TCRdb's version includes in-frame clones alone and lacks a portion of them. The data contain 15,000 to 20,000 clones, around 84% of them seen just once; the ten biggest clones take up about 9.4%. V was pared by 8 bases and J by 2 bases, with 10 bases between. Per germline, CDR1 MNHEY and CDR2 SMNVEV (reference sequence). The CDR3 has 13 residues. The TCR comes from a human donor with non-small cell lung cancer. The material sequenced was uninvolved lung tissue not adjacent to the tumor. The chain is built from TRBV27 and TRBJ1-5, with D maybe TRBD1 (5 bases). CDR3 amino acids: CASRDSRNQPQHF. The CDR3 coding sequence is TGTGCCAGCCGGGACTCCCGCAATCAGCCCCAGCATTTT.